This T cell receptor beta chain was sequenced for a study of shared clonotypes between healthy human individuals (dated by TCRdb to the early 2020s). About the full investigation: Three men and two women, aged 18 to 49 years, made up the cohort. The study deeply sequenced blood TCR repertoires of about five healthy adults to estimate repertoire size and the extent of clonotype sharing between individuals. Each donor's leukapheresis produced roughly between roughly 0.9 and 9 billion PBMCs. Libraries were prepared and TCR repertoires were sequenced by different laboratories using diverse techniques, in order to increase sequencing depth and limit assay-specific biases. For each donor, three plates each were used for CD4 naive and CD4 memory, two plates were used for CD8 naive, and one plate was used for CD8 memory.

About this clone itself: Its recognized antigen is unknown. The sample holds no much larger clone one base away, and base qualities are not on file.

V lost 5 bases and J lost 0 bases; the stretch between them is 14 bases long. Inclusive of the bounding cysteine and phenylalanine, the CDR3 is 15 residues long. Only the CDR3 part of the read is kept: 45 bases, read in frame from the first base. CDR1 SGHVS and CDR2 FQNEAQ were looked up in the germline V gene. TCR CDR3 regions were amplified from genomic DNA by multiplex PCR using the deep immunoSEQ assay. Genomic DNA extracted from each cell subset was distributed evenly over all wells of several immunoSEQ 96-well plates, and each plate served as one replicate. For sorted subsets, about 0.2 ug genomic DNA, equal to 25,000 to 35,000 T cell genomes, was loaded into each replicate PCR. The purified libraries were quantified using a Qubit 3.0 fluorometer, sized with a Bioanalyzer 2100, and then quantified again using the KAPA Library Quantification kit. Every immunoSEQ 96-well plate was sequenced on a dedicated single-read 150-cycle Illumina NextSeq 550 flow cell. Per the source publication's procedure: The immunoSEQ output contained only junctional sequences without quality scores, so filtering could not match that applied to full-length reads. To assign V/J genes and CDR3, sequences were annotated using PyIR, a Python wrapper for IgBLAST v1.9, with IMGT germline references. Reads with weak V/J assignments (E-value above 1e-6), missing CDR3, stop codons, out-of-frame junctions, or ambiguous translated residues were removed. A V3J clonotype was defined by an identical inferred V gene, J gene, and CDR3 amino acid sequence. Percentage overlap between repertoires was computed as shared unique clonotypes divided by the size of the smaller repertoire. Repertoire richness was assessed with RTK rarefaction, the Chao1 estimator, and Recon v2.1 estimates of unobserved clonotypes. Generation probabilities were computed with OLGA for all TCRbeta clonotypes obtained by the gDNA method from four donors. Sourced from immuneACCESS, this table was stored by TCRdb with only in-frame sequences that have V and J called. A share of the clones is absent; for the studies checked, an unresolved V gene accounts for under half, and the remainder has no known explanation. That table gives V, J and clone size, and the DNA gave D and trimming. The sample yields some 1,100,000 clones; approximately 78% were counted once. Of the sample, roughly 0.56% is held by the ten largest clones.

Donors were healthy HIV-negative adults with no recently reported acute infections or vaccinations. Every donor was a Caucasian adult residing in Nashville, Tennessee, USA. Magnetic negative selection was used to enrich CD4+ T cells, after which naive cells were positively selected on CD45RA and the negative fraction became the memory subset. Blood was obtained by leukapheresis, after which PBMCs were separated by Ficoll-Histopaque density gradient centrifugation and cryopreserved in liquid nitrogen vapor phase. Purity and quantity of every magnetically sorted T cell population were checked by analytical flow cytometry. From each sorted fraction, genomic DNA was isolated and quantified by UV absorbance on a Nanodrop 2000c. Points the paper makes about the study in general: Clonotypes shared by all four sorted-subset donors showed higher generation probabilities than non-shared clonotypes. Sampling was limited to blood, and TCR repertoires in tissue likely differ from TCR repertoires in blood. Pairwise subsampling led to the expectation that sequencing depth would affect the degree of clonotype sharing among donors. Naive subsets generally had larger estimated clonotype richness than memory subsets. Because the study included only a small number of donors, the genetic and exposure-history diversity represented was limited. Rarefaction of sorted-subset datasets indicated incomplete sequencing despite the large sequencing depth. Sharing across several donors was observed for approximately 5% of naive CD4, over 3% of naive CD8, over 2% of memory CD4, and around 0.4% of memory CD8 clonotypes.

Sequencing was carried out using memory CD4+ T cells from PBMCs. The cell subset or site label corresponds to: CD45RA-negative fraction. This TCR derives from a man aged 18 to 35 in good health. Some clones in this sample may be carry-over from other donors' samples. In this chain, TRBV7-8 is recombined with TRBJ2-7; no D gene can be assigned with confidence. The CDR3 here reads CASSPARQSSYEQYF. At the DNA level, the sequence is TGTGCCAGCAGCCCCGCCCGCCAGAGCTCCTACGAGCAGTACTTC.